The entry below describes one TCR delta chain. Which antigen it targets is not known. The sample holds no much larger clone one base away, and base qualities are not on file. The same CDR3 is also encoded by other DNA sequences in this sample. The data derive from a study of fetal and pediatric gammadelta thymocytes (dated by TCRdb to 2021 to 2024). Looking at the study overall: Previously published data and newly generated, unpublished data were combined in the bulk gammadelta thymocyte repertoires, which were used to strengthen a single-cell study of gammadelta thymocyte development. Bulk gammadelta thymocyte repertoires combined previously published data (refs 27,28) with unpublished data. The set of bulk gammadelta thymocyte repertoires included about ten subjects in total: 3 fetal thymus donors and 7 pediatric thymus donors. Bulk TCR repertoire data were added to increase subject numbers and strengthen the CDR3 publicity analysis. On the study overall, not on this receptor specifically: Compared with post-natal repertoires, fetal gammadelta thymocyte repertoires were previously reported to be enriched for TRDV2, TRGV8 and TRGV9 usage, low N additions and public CDR3s.

Instrument on record: Illumina MiSeq. The study's processing was this. For publicity analysis, the Vgamma9Vdelta2 and nonVgamma9Vdelta2 bulk CDR3 files of each subject were merged into one combined repertoire per subject. Using base R and dplyr, each CDR3 amino acid sequence was checked across 9 single-cell datasets and nine to ten bulk repertoires to give a publicity score ranging from 0 to 19. With CATT, TCRdb called clones again from the public reads; duplicate DNA rows were later joined. TCRdb's processing, not the authors' own work, is the source of the V and J calls. The sample profile shows 2,000 or so delta-chain clones; more than 20% of them were found once. The ten biggest clones cover 4.4% of the sample. Staining of thymocytes was performed with Zombie NIR viability dye and with antibodies against CD3 (UCHT1), TCRgammadelta (11F2), TCRVgamma9 (IMMU360) and TCRVdelta2 (IMMU389). TRD and TRG CDR3 repertoires were generated in bulk, separately, from sorted Vgamma9Vdelta2 and nonVgamma9Vdelta2 gammadelta thymocytes obtained from human fetal and pediatric thymuses. Children undergoing cardiac surgery in Belgium were the source of the pediatric thymus tissue. The pediatric thymus donors in the study ranged in age from roughly 1 to 11 years. Thymic cell suspensions were made from fetal and post-natal thymuses as previously described. NonVgamma9Vdelta2 thymocytes were sorted as CD3+ gammadeltaTCR+ cells that did not have the Vgamma9+Vdelta2+ phenotype. Cells were sorted on a FACS Aria III cell sorter (BD Biosciences).

From its cysteine to its phenylalanine, the CDR3 spans 18 amino acids. The sequence is cut down to CDR3 DNA, 54 bases in frame from base 1. Based on the germline V gene, the CDR1 and CDR2 sequences are TSWWSYY and QGS. For this chain, trimming is 3 bases at the V end and 0 bases at the J end, and the number of junction bases without a gene match is 11. The sample was non-Vgamma9Vdelta2 gamma-delta T cells from the thymus. This specimen's cell subset or site label, interpreted: CD3+gammadeltaTCR+ thymocytes not co-expressing Vgamma9 and Vdelta2. Here the chain combines TRDV1 and TRDJ4, with 12 middle bases fitting TRDD3. This TCR was sampled from a child who underwent cardiac surgery and was recorded as healthy. The base sequence is TGTGCTCTTGGGGACAAGGGTACTGGGGGATACACGGCCAGACCCCTGATCTTT. It translates as CALGDKGTGGYTARPLIF.